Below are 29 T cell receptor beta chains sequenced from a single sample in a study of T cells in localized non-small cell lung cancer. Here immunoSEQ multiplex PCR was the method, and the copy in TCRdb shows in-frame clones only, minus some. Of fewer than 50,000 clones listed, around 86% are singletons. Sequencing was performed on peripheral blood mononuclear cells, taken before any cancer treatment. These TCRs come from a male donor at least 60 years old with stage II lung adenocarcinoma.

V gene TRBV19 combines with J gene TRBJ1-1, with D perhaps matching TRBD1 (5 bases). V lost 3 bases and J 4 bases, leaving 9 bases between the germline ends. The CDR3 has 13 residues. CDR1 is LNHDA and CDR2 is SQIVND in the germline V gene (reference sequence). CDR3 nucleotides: TGTGCCAGTAGTATGGCCAGGGTCACTGAAGCTTTCTTT. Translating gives CASSMARVTEAFF.

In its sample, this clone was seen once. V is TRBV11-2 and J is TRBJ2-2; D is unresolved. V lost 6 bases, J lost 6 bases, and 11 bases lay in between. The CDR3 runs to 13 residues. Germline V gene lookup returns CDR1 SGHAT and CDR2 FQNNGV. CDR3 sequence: CASRGSGAGELFF. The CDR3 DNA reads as TGTGCCAGCAGGGGTAGTGGGGCCGGGGAGCTGTTTTTT. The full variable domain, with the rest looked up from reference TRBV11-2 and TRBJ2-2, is EAGVAQSPRYKIIEKRQSVAFWCNPISGHATLYWYQQILGQGPKLLIQFQNNGVVDDSQLPKDRFSAERLKGVDSTLKIQPAKLEDSAVYLCASRGSGAGELFFGEGSRLTVL.

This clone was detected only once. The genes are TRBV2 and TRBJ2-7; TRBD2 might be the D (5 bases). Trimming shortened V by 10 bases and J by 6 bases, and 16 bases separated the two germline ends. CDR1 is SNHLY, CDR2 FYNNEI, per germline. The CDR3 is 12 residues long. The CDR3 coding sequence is TGTGCCATTGGACTCACTGCAGCCGAGCAGTACTTC. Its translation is CAIGLTAAEQYF.

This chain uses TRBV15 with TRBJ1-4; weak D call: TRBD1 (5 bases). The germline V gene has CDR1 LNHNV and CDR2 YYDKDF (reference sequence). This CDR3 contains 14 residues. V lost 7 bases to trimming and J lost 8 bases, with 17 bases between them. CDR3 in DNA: TGTGCCACCAAATATCAGGGAGAAGGGGAAAAACTGTTTTTT. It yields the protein CATKYQGEGEKLFF.

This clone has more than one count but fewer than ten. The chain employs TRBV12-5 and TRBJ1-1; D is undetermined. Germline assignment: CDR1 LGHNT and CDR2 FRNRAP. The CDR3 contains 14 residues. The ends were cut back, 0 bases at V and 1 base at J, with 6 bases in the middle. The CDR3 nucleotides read TGTGCTAGTGGTTTGGTAGGCGGGAACACTGAAGCTTTCTTT. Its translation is CASGLVGGNTEAFF.

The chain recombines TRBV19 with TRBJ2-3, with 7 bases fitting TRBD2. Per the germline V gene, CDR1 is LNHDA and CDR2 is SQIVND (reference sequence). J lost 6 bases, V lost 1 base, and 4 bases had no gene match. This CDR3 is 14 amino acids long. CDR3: CASSIGAGLDTQYF. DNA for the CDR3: TGTGCCAGTAGTATAGGAGCGGGATTGGATACGCAGTATTTT.

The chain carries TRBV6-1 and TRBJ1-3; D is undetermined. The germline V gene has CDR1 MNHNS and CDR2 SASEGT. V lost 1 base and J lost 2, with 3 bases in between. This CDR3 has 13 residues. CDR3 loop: CASSEGTGNTIYF. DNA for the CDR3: TGTGCCAGCAGTGAAGGGACTGGAAACACCATATATTTT.

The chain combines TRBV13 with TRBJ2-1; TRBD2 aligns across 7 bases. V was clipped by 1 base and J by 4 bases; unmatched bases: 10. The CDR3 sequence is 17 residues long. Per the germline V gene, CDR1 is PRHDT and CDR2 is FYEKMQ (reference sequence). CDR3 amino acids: CASSLELGGGRYNEQFF. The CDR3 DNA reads TGTGCCAGCAGCTTAGAGTTAGGCGGCGGGAGATACAATGAGCAGTTCTTC.

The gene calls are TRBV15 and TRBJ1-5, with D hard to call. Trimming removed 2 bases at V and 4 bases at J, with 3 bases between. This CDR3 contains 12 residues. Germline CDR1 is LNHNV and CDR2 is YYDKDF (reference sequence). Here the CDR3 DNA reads TGTGCCACCAGCAGATTTAATCAGCCCCAGCATTTT. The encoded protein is CATSRFNQPQHF.

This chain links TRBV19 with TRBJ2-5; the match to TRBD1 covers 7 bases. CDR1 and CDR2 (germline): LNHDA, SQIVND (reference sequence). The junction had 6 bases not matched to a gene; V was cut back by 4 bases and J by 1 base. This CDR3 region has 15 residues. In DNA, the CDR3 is TGTGCCAGTAGTAAGGGGACAGTCCCCCAAGAGACCCAGTACTTC. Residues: CASSKGTVPQETQYF.

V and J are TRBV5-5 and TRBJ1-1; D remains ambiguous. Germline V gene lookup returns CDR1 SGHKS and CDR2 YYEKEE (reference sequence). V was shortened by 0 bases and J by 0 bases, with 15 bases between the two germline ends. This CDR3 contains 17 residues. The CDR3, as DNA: TGTGCCAGCAGCTTGGGCCAGTCTTTCTCTATGAACACTGAAGCTTTCTTT. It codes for CASSLGQSFSMNTEAFF.

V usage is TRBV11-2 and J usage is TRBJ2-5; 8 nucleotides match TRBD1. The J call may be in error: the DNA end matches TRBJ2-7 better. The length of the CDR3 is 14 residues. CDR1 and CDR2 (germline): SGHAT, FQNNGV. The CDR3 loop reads CASSLDRVYYEQYF. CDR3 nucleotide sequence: TGTGCCAGCAGCTTGGACAGGGTATACTACGAGCAGTACTTC.

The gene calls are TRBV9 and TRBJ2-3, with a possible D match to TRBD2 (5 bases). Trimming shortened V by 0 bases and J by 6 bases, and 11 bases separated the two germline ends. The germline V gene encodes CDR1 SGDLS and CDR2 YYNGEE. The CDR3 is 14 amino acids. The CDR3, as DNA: TGTGCCAGCAGCGTAGGTGGGAGTGGTGATACGCAGTATTTT. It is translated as CASSVGGSGDTQYF.

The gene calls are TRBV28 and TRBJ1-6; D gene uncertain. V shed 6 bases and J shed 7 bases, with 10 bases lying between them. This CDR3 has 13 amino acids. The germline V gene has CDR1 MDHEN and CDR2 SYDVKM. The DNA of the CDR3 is TGTGCCAGCAGCCTCCCCGGGAATTCACCCCTCCACTTT. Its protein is CASSLPGNSPLHF.

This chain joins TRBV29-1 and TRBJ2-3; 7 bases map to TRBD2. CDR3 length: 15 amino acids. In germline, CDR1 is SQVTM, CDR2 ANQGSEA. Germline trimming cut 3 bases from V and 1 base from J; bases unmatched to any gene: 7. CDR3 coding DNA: TGCAGCGTTGAGGGCCTAGCGGCCCGCACAGATACGCAGTATTTT. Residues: CSVEGLAARTDTQYF.

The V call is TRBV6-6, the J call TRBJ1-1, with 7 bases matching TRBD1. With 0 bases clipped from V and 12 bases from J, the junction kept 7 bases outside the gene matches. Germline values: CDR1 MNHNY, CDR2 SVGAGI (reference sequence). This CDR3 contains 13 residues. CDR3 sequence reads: CASSYSQGTAPFF. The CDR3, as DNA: TGTGCCAGCAGTTACTCGCAGGGGACAGCGCCTTTCTTT.

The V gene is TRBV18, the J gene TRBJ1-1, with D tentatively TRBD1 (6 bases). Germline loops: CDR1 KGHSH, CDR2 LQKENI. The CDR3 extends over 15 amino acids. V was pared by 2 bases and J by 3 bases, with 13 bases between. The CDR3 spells CASSPVGGPYTEAFF. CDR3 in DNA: TGTGCCAGCTCACCAGTGGGGGGGCCCTACACTGAAGCTTTCTTT.

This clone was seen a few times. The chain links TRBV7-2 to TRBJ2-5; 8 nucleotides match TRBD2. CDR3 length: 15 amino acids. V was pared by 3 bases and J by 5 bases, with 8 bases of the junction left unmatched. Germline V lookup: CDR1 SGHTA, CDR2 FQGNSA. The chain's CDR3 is CASSFQNSGMETQYF. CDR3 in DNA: TGTGCCAGCAGCTTCCAGAATAGCGGGATGGAGACCCAGTACTTC. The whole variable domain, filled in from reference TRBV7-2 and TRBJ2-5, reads GAGVSQSPSNKVTEKGKDVELRCDPISGHTALYWYRQSLGQGLEFLIYFQGNSAPDKSGLPSDRFSAERTGGSVSTLTIQRTQQEDSAVYLCASSFQNSGMETQYFGPGTRLLVL.

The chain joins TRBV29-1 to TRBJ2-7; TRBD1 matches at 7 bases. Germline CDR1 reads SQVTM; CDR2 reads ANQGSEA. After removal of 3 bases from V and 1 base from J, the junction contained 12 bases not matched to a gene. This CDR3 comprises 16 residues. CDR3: CSVDLSGQRNSYEQYF. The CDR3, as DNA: TGCAGCGTTGACCTCTCGGGACAGCGAAATTCCTACGAGCAGTACTTC.

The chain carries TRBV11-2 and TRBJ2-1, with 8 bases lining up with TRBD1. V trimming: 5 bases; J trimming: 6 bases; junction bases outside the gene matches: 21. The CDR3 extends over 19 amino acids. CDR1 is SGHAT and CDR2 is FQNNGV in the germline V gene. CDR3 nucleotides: TGTGCCAGCAGCCCATTCCTCCGGGACAGGAGGTCAGTGGCCAATGAGCAGTTCTTC. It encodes CASSPFLRDRRSVANEQFF.

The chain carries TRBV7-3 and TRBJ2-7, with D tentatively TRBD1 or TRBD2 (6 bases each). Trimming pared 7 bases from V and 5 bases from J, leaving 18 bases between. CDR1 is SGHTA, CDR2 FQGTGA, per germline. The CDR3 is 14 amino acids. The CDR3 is CASTLGGRTHEQYF. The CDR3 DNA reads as TGTGCCAGCACCCTAGGGGGGAGGACCCACGAGCAGTACTTC.

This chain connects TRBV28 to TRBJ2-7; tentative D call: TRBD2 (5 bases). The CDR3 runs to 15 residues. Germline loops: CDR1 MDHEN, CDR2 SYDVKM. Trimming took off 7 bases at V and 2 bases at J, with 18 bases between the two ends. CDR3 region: CASTNSGRGPYEQYF. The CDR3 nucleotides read TGTGCCAGCACCAATTCAGGTCGAGGGCCCTACGAGCAGTACTTC.

CDR3 bases: TGTGCCAGTAGCTTTTACCTTAACACCGGGGAGCTGTTTTTT. Translated, it gives CASSFYLNTGELFF. J is TRBJ2-2 and V is TRBV19; D is undetermined. V lost 6 bases and J 2 bases, leaving 10 bases between the germline ends. Germline V gene sequence: CDR1 LNHDA, CDR2 SQIVND (reference sequence). The CDR3 is made up of 14 amino acids.

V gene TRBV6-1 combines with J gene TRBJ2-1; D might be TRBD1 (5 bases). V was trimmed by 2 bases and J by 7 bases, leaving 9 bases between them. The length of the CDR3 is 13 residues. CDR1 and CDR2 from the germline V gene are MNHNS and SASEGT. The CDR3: CASSENRRNEQFF. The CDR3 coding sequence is TGTGCCAGCAGTGAAAACAGGCGGAATGAGCAGTTCTTC.

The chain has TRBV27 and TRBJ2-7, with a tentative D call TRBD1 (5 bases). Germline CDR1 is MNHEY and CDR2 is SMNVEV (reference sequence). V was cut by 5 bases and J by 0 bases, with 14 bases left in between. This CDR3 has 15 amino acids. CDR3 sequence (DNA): TGTGCCAGCAGTACCAGGGATTCGGGCTCCTACGAGCAGTACTTC. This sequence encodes CASSTRDSGSYEQYF.

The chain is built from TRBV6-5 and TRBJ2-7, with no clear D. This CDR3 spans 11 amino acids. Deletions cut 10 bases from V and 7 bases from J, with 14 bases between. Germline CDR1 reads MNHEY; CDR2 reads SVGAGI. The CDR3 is CATPSAQEQYF. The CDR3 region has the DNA TGTGCCACCCCTTCTGCCCAAGAGCAGTACTTC.

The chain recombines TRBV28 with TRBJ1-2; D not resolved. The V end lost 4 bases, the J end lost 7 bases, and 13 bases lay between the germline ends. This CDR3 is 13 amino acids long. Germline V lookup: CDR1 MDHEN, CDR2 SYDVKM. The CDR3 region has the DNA TGTGCCAGCAGTTCTCCATGGGCGAGTGGCTACACCTTC. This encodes CASSSPWASGYTF.

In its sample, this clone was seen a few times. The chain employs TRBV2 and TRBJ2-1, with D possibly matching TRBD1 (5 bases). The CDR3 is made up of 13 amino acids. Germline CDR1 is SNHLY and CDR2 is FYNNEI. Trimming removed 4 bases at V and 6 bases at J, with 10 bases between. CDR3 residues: CASSVTESNEQFF. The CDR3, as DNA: TGTGCCAGCAGTGTGACAGAAAGCAATGAGCAGTTCTTC.

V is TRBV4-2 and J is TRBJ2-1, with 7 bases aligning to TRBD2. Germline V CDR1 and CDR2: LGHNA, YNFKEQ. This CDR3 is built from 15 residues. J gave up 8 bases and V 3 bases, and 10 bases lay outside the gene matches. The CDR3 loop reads CASSHSTSLKDEQFF. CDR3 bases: TGTGCCAGCAGCCACTCGACTAGCCTCAAAGATGAGCAGTTCTTC.